This TCR beta chain emerged from a study of T-cell reconstitution after alpha-beta-depleted transplantation in children. Study-wide findings and caveats: Several patients had high TCRbeta diversity at day 60; it came from surviving recipient T cells and thymic progenitors. Among T cells one year after transplant, newly produced cells accounted for most counts and diversity.

Deletions cut 4 bases from V and 6 bases from J, with 16 bases between. Germline CDR1 and CDR2: SQVTM and ANQGSEA. The CDR3 totals 13 residues. Preparation of the TCRbeta library involved a method that used unique molecular identifiers. MiXCR, applied by TCRdb to the PCR reads, yields one record per CDR3 protein. The sample consists of 250,000 to 300,000 distinct CDR3 sequences, roughly 10% of them appearing once. This clonotype has a count of ten or more. Its antigen is as yet unknown. This chain links TRBV29-1 with TRBJ2-7; a weak D match, TRBD1 (6 bases). The material was peripheral blood, obtained 180 days after TCRalphabeta/CD19-depleted stem cell transplant. This clonotype originated in a male patient aged 2-15 years who had a stem cell transplant for chronic granulomatous disease, so the T cells may come from the graft donor. CDR3 DNA sequence: TGCAGCGTTGGGGTCAGGGGTCCGGGCGAGCAGTACTTC. As protein: CSVGVRGPGEQYF.